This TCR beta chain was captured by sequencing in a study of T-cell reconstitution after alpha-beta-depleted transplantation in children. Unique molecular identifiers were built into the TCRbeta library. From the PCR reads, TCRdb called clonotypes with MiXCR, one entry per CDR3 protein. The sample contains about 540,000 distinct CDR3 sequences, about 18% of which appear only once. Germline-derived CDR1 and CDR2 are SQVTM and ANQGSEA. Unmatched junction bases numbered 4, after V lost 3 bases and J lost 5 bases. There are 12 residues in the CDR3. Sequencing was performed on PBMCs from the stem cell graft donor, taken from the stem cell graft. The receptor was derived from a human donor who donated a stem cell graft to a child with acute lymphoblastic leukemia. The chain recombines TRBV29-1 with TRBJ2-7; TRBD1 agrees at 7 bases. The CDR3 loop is CSVDGQGDEQYF. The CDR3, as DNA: TGCAGCGTTGACGGGCAGGGGGACGAGCAGTACTTC.